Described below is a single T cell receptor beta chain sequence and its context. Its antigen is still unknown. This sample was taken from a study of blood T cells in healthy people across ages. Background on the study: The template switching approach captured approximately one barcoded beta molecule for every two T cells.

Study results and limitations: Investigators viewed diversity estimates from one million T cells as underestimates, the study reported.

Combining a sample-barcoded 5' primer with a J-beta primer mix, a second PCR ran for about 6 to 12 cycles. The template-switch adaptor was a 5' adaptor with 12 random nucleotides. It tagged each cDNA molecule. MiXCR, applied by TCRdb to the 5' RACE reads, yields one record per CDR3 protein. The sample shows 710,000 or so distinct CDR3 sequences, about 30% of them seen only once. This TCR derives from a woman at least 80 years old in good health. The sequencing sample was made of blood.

The CDR3 here is CASSLSTGKTQYF. The CDR3 coding sequence is TGTGCCAGCAGTTTATCGACAGGGAAGACCCAGTACTTC. The chain couples TRBV27 to TRBJ2-7; 7 positions agree with TRBD1. TRBJ2-5 matches the DNA end more closely, so the J call is doubtful. CDR1 and CDR2 from the germline V gene are MNHEY and SMNVEV (reference sequence). The CDR3 length is 13 residues.